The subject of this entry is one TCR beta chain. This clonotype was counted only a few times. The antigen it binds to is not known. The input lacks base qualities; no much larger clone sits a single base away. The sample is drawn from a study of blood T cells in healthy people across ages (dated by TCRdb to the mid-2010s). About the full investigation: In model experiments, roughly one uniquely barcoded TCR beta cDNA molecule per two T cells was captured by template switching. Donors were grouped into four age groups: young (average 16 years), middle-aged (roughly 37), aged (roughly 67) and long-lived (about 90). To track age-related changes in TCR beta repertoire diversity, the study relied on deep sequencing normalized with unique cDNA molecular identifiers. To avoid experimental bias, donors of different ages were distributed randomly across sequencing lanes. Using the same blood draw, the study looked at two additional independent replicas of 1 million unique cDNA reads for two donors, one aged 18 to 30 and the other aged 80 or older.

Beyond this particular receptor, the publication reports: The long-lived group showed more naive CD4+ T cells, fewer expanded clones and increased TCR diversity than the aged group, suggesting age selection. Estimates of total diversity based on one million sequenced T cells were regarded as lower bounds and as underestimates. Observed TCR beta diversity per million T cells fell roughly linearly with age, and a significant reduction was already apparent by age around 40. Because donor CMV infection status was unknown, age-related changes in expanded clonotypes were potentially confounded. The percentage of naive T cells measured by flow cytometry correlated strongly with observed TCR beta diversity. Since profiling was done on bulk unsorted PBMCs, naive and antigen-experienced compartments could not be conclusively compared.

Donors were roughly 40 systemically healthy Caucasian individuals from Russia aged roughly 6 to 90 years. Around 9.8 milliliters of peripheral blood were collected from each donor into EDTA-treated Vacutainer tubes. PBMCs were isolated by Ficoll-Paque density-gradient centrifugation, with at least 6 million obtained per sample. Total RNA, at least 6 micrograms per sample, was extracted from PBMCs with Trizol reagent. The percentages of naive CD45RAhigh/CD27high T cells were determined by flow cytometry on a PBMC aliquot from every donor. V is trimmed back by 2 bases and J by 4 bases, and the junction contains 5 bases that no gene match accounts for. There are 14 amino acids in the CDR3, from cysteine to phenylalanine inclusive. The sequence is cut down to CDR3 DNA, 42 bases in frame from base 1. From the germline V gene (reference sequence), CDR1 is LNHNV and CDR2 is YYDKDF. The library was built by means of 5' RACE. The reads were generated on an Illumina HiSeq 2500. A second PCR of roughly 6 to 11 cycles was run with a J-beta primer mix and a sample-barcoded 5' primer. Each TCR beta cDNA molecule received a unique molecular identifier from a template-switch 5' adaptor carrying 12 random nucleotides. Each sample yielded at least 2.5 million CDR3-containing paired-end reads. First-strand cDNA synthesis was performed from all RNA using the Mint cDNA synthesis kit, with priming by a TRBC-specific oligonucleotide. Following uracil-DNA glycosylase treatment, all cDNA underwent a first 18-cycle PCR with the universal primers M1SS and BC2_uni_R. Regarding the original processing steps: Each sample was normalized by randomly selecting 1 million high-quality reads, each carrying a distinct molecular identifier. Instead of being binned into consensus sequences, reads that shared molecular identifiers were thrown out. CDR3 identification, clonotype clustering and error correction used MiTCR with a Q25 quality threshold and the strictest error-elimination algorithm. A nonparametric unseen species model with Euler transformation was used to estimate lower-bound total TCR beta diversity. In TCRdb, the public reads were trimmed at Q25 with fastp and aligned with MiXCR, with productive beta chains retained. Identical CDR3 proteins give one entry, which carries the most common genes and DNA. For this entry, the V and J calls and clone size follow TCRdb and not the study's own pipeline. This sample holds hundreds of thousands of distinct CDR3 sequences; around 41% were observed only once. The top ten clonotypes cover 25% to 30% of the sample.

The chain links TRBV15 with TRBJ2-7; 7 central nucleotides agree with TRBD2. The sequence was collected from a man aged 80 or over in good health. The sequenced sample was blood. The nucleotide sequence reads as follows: TGTGCCACCAGCAGACCGGGAGGTAGATACGAGCAGTACTTC. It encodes CATSRPGGRYEQYF.